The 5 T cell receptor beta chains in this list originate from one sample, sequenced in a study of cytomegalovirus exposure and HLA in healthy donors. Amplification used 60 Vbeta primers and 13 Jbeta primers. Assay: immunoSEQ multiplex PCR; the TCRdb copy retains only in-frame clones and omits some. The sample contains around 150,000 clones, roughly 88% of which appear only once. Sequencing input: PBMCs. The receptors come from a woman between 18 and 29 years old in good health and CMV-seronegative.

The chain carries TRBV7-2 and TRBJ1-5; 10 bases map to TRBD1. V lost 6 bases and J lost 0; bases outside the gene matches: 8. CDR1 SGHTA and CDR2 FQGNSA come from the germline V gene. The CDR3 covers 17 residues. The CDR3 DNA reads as TGTGCCAGCAGTCCGGACAGGGGGGGAAATAGCAATCAGCCCCAGCATTTT. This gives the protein CASSPDRGGNSNQPQHF.

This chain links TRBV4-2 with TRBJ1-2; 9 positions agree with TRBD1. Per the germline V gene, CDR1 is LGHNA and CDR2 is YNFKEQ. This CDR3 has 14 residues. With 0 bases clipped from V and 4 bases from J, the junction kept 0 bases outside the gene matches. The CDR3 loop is CASSQEDRGYGYTF. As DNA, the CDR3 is TGTGCCAGCAGCCAAGAGGACAGGGGCTATGGCTACACCTTC.

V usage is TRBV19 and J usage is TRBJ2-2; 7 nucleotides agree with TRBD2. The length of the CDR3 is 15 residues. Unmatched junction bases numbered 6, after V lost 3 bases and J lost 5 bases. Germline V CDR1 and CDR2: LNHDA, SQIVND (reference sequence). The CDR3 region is CASSISGTTTGELFF. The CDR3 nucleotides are TGTGCCAGTAGTATTTCAGGGACTACGACCGGGGAGCTGTTTTTT. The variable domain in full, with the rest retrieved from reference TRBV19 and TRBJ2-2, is DGGITQSPKYLFRKEGQNVTLSCEQNLNHDAMYWYRQDPGQGLRLIYYSQIVNDFQKGDIAEGYSVSREKKESFPLTVTSAQKNPTAFYLCASSISGTTTGELFFGEGSRLTVL.

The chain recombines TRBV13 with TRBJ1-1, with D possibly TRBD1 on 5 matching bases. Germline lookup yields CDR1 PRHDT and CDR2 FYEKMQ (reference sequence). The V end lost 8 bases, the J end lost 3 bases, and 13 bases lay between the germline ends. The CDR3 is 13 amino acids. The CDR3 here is CASGEGRDTEAFF. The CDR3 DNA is TGTGCCAGCGGGGAGGGGCGGGACACTGAAGCTTTCTTT.

Here the CDR3 reads CAWSTGSSNQPQHF. The CDR3 nucleotides are TGTGCCTGGAGCACAGGGAGTAGCAATCAGCCCCAGCATTTT. V and J are TRBV30 and TRBJ1-5; D is possibly TRBD1 (6 bases). Per germline, CDR1 GTSNPN and CDR2 SVGIG (reference sequence). The CDR3 spans 14 residues. V was cut by 3 bases and J by 0 bases, with 9 bases left in between.